This T cell receptor (beta chain) was sequenced in a study of T-cell memory formation after mild COVID-19. Study details: Each donor largely had its own TCR clusters. Study-wide findings and caveats: Second-wave clones peaking on day 37 lacked confirmed SARS-CoV-2 specificity. Contracting clones from day 15 to 85 had balanced CD4/CD8; later expanders favoured CD4+. Contracting clones localized mainly to CM and EM when CD4+ and mainly to EMRA when CD8+.

Points on this clonotype: Its cognate antigen is unknown.

The CDR3 length is 16 residues. With V trimmed by 6 bases and J by 2 bases, 12 bases remained unmatched. The germline V gene has CDR1 MRHNA and CDR2 SNTAGT. TCRdb recomputed calls from the 5' RACE reads with MiXCR, one row per CDR3 protein. The repertoire has more than 450,000 distinct CDR3 sequences, about a sixth of them found once; the top ten carry 12%. Sequenced: PBMCs or a T cell subset sorted from them (not recorded which). The sequence was collected from an adult woman who had mild COVID-19 (a few samples of this study predate the infection). Cell type and time point are not known. V and J are TRBV6-4 and TRBJ1-1; 7 bases map to TRBD1. The CDR3 loop is CASSRIGGRINTEAFF. The CDR3 nucleotides read TGTGCCAGCAGCCGTATAGGGGGCAGGATAAACACTGAAGCTTTCTTT.